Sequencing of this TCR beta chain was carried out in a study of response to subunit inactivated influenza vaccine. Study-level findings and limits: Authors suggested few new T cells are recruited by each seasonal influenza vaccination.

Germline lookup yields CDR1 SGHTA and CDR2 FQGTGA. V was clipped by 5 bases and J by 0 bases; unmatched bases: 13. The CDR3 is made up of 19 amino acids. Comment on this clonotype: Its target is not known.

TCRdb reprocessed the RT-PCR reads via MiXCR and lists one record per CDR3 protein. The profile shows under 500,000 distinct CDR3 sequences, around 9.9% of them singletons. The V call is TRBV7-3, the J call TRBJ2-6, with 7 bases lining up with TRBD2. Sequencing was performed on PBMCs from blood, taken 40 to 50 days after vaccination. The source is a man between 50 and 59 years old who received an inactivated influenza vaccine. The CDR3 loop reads CASSGRGRAYSSGANVLTF. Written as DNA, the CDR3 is TGTGCCAGCAGCGGACGGGGGAGGGCCTACAGCTCTGGGGCCAACGTCCTGACTTTC.